The clone carrying this T cell receptor beta chain came up a few times. The target antigen is unknown. This CDR3 has 14 residues. V was pared by 0 bases and J by 5 bases, with 1 base of the junction left unmatched. Germline V lookup: CDR1 PRHDT, CDR2 FYEKMQ (reference sequence). These data are taken from a study of regulatory T cells in long-lasting Graves disease. General study findings and limits: New patients shared roughly 1,000 public clonotypes, and persistent patients shared more, with 2,500 to 3,000. Persistent cases of Graves' showed reduced TCR diversity relative to newly diagnosed patients. Persistent disease was associated with favored TRBV28 usage and with favored use of TRBJ1-2 and TRBJ2-5.

As for time point: persistent/refractory GD, antithyroid drugs over 5 years with positive TRAb. The TCR library was prepared using RNA isolated from PBMCs. The TCR beta library used iRepertoire HTBI primers with Arm-PCR amplification of CDR3. In the original workflow: The study identified 60 to 65 TRBV and 11 to 15 TRBJ segments across samples. TCRdb re-called the multiplex PCR reads with MiXCR, one entry per CDR3 protein. The V and J calls and clone size are TCRdb's, not the authors'. The sample lists approximately 400,000 distinct CDR3 sequences, about 23% occurring once. The source is a middle-aged woman with Graves disease. Sequencing used peripheral blood mononuclear cells (PBMCs), obtained when the disease was refractory, from a patient treated with antithyroid drugs. This chain joins TRBV13 and TRBJ2-1; 7 bases map to TRBD2. CDR3 residues: CASSLGGRDNEQFF. CDR3 nucleotide sequence: TGTGCCAGCAGCTTAGGGGGGAGGGACAATGAGCAGTTCTTC.